Shown below are 13 T cell receptor beta chains from a single sample sequenced in a study of identical twins. TCRdb re-analysed the 5' RACE reads in MiXCR, keeping a single row per CDR3 protein. The data show 1.5 million to 2 million distinct CDR3 sequences, with less than 35% seen just once and 0.25% to 0.3% held by the top ten. The sample was cord blood. The receptors were sampled from a newborn girl in good health.

This chain uses TRBV2 with TRBJ2-1; D call uncertain. The germline V gene encodes CDR1 SNHLY and CDR2 FYNNEI. This CDR3 contains 11 residues. V shed 4 bases and J shed 8 bases, with 6 bases lying between them. CDR3 nucleotides: TGTGCCAGCAGTGGGTCCCATGAGCAGTTCTTC. It specifies CASSGSHEQFF.

The table lists this clonotype with a few counts. The chain uses TRBV20-1 and TRBJ1-2; D may be TRBD1 (6 bases). V gave up 3 bases and J gave up 2 bases, with 16 bases separating them. Germline CDR1 and CDR2: DFQATT and SNEGSKA (reference sequence). The CDR3 runs 15 residues. The CDR3 sequence is CSASKRGHSNYGYTF. CDR3 nucleotide sequence: TGCAGTGCTAGTAAGCGGGGACATTCGAACTATGGCTACACCTTC.

This clonotype was seen more than once but under ten times. The rearrangement uses TRBV2 and TRBJ2-4; a weak D match, TRBD2 (7 bases). Trimming took 5 bases from V and 1 from J, leaving 21 bases between them. The CDR3 loop spans 18 amino acids. Germline V gene data show CDR1 as SNHLY and CDR2 as FYNNEI. CDR3 sequence (DNA): TGTGCCAGCAGTTACCGCGGGCGGGGGCCAGCCGCCAAAAACATTCAGTACTTC. Protein product: CASSYRGRGPAAKNIQYF.

This clonotype appeared a few times. The chain couples TRBV2 to TRBJ2-7; D call uncertain. Per the germline V gene, CDR1 is SNHLY and CDR2 is FYNNEI. The CDR3 loop spans 15 amino acids. V was cut by 6 bases and J by 0 bases, with 15 bases left in between. The CDR3: CASRAIIGVSYEQYF. The CDR3 nucleotides are TGTGCCAGCAGGGCCATTATCGGAGTCTCCTACGAGCAGTACTTC. Drawing the rest from reference TRBV2 and TRBJ2-7, the complete variable domain is EPEVTQTPSHQVTQMGQEVILRCVPISNHLYFYWYRQILGQKVEFLVSFYNNEISEKSEIFDDQFSVERPDGSNFTLKIRSTKLEDSAMYFCASRAIIGVSYEQYFGPGTRLTVT.

This clonotype came up a few times. The V gene is TRBV20-1, the J gene TRBJ2-3, with 7 positions matching TRBD2. The CDR3 has 13 amino acids. From germline, CDR1 is DFQATT and CDR2 SNEGSKA (reference sequence). The CDR3 DNA reads TGCAGACCCGACCGCGGGGGTGCAGATACGCAGTATTTT. It codes for CRPDRGGADTQYF.

This sequence joins TRBV28 and TRBJ1-5, with 10 bases identical to TRBD1. The V gene's germline CDR1 is MDHEN and CDR2 SYDVKM. This CDR3 has 16 amino acids. V shed 6 bases, J shed 4 bases, and the junction held 9 bases outside the gene matches. Here the CDR3 reads CASRTSPGQGNQPQHF. DNA for the CDR3: TGTGCCAGCAGGACCTCACCGGGACAGGGGAATCAGCCCCAGCATTTT.

The V gene is TRBV20-1, the J gene TRBJ1-4; weak D call: TRBD1 (6 bases). This CDR3 region has 13 residues. Germline V gene sequence: CDR1 DFQATT, CDR2 SNEGSKA (reference sequence). With 3 bases removed from V and 5 bases from J, the gap between germline ends came to 10 bases. For the CDR3, the DNA is TGCAGTGCTAGGCGGCAGGGGAATGAAAAACTGTTTTTT. Amino acid sequence: CSARRQGNEKLFF.

Only a few counts were recorded for this clonotype. V is TRBV5-1 and J is TRBJ1-6, with 8 bases identical to TRBD1. This CDR3 has 15 residues. V shed 0 bases and J 8 bases; nucleotides not matched to a gene: 4. Germline CDR1 reads SGHRS; CDR2 reads YFSETQ. Written as DNA, the CDR3 is TGCGCCAGCAGCTTGGACGACAGGGGTTATTCACCCCTCCACTTT. Protein product: CASSLDDRGYSPLHF.

This clonotype came up once. The chain has TRBV20-1 and TRBJ2-3; D is unresolved. The CDR3 has 14 amino acids. Germline CDR1 reads DFQATT; CDR2 reads SNEGSKA (reference sequence). The V end was cut by 0 bases, the J end by 1 base, with 8 bases between. The CDR3 reads CSARDVWGTDTQYF. In nucleotides, the CDR3 is TGCAGTGCTAGAGATGTCTGGGGCACAGATACGCAGTATTTT.

This clonotype was observed a handful of times. The chain employs TRBV7-9 and TRBJ2-1; 9 bases map to TRBD1. CDR3 length equals 17 residues. V lost 1 base, J lost 5 bases, and 9 bases stayed unmatched. The germline CDR1 and CDR2 sequences are SEHNR and FQNEAQ (reference sequence). CDR3 sequence: CASSLVVGQGRNNEQFF. The CDR3 DNA reads as TGTGCCAGCAGCTTAGTTGTAGGACAGGGGAGGAACAATGAGCAGTTCTTC.

The V call is TRBV15, the J call TRBJ2-7; 7 bases are shared with TRBD1. Germline V gene lookup returns CDR1 LNHNV and CDR2 YYDKDF (reference sequence). V shed 0 bases, J shed 1 base, and the junction held 9 bases outside the gene matches. The CDR3 totals 17 residues. CDR3 region: CATSREGSWDSSYEQYF. DNA for the CDR3: TGTGCCACCAGCAGAGAGGGGTCTTGGGACAGTTCCTACGAGCAGTACTTC.

The chain has TRBV10-3 and TRBJ2-5, with 14 bases aligning to TRBD2. The germline gives CDR1 ENHRY, CDR2 SYGVKD. J lost 11 bases, V lost 3 bases, and 8 bases had no gene match. The CDR3 totals 15 residues. The CDR3 DNA reads as TGTGCCATCAGTGAAACGGGACTAGCGGGAGTTGAGCAGTACTTC. It specifies CAISETGLAGVEQYF.

This chain uses TRBV2 with TRBJ2-5, with 10 nucleotides matching TRBD2. This CDR3 is 16 amino acids long. Germline lookup yields CDR1 SNHLY and CDR2 FYNNEI. Germline trimming cut 2 bases from V and 11 bases from J; bases unmatched to any gene: 14. The CDR3 region is CASSERPSGSHNEQYF. The CDR3 nucleotides read TGTGCCAGCAGTGAACGACCTAGCGGGAGTCACAATGAGCAGTACTTC.